Listed below are T cell receptor beta chains from one sample, sequenced in a study of Ad26.COV2.S vaccination and SARS-CoV-2 variants. The assay was immunoSEQ multiplex PCR, and TCRdb's table has in-frame clones only and misses some. Among roughly 320,000 clones listed, 85% were seen once. The sequencing here drew on peripheral blood, taken in a trial of Ad26.COV2.S vaccine versus placebo. The receptor set was obtained from a person aged 18-65 years who received the Ad26.COV2.S COVID-19 vaccine or a placebo. CDR3s include the opening cysteine and the closing phenylalanine or tryptophan. D genes are given only for firm matches. The size field is filled for only some rows; it gives once, few, many or a size class.

>TRBV7-6|TRBJ2-5|.|TRBD2
CASSPARTSLREAQYF
TGTGCCAGCAGCCCTGCTCGGACTAGCCTCCGAGAGGCCCAGTACTTC
>TRBV6-2/TRBV6-3|TRBJ2-5|.|TRBD2
CASSPTGPSGGVETQYF
TGTGCCAGCAGCCCGACGGGCCCTAGCGGGGGGGTTGAGACCCAGTACTTC
>TRBV28|TRBJ2-7|.|.
CASNDGTVSYEQYF
TGTGCCAGTAATGACGGGACGGTCTCCTACGAGCAGTACTTC
>TRBV7-2|TRBJ2-1|.|.
CASSLDGGAGIYNEQFF
TGTGCCAGCAGCTTGGACGGGGGCGCGGGGATATACAATGAGCAGTTCTTC
>TRBV7-3|TRBJ2-1|.|.
CASSSRSYNEQFF
TGTGCCAGCAGCTCCCGCTCCTACAATGAGCAGTTCTTC
>TRBV5-4|TRBJ2-5|.|.
CASSHDREETQYF
TGTGCCAGCAGCCACGACAGAGAAGAGACCCAGTACTTC
>TRBV28|TRBJ1-2|.|.
CATKHYGYTF
TGTGCCACCAAACATTATGGCTACACCTTC
>TRBV10-3|TRBJ1-5|many|.
CAISGGAGQPQHF
TGTGCCATCAGTGGGGGGGCGGGTCAGCCCCAGCATTTT
>TRBV19|TRBJ1-4|.|.
CASGYSATNEKLFF
TGTGCCAGTGGATACAGCGCAACTAATGAAAAACTGTTTTTT
>TRBV15|TRBJ2-3|.|.
CATRAGDTSTDTQYF
TGTGCCACCAGGGCGGGGGACACTAGCACAGATACGCAGTATTTT
>TRBV5-6|TRBJ2-2|.|TRBD2
CASSLGRGALTGELFF
TGTGCCAGCAGCTTGGGGCGGGGGGCGCTCACCGGGGAGCTGTTTTTT
>TRBV5-1|TRBJ1-2|.|TRBD1
CASSLGDRVTYGYTF
TGCGCCAGCAGCTTGGGGGACAGGGTTACGTATGGCTACACCTTC
>TRBV6-1|TRBJ1-1|.|.
CASSVWGASSGAEAFF
TGTGCCAGCAGTGTGTGGGGGGCGTCATCTGGGGCGGAAGCTTTCTTT
>TRBV5-1|TRBJ1-4|.|TRBD1
CASSPGQIPTNEKLFF
TGCGCCAGCAGCCCGGGACAGATTCCAACTAATGAAAAACTGTTTTTT
>TRBV5-1|TRBJ2-5|.|TRBD2
CASSPGLEQTQYF
TGCGCCAGCAGCCCCGGACTAGAACAGACCCAGTACTTC
>TRBV6-5|TRBJ1-4|once|.
CASSYGDSNYEKLFF
TGTGCCAGCAGTTACGGAGACAGCAACTATGAAAAACTGTTTTTT
>TRBV19|TRBJ1-2|.|.
CASTGATWGGRGYTF
TGTGCCAGTACCGGTGCTACCTGGGGTGGTAGAGGCTACACCTTC
>TRBV5-3|TRBJ2-3|.|TRBD1
CARSPARGGDRGTDTQYF
TGTGCCAGATCTCCCGCCAGAGGGGGGGACAGGGGTACAGATACGCAGTATTTT
>TRBV4-2|TRBJ1-2|.|.
CASSQGGGGFPGYTF
TGTGCCAGCAGCCAAGGTGGTGGTGGTTTTCCGGGCTACACCTTC
>TRBV18|TRBJ2-2|.|.
CASSPELNTGELFF
TGTGCCAGCTCACCAGAGCTGAACACCGGGGAGCTGTTTTTT
>TRBV5-1|TRBJ2-7|.|TRBD2
CASSSLAGGDYEQYF
TGCGCCAGCAGCTCGCTAGCGGGGGGCGACTACGAGCAGTACTTC
>TRBV7-3|TRBJ2-6|.|.
CASSSPLSSGANVLTF
TGTGCCAGCAGCTCCCCCTTAAGCTCTGGGGCCAACGTCCTGACTTTC
>TRBV9|TRBJ1-2|.|.
CASSPSAGRGTNYGYTF
TGTGCCAGCAGCCCCTCCGCCGGGCGGGGGACTAACTATGGCTACACCTTC
>TRBV14|TRBJ1-1|few|TRBD1
CASRWGQGNTEAFF
TGTGCCAGCAGATGGGGACAGGGGAACACTGAAGCTTTCTTT
>TRBV28|TRBJ1-5|.|TRBD1
CASSTRTGGADQPQHF
TGTGCCAGCAGTACCAGGACAGGGGGCGCCGATCAGCCCCAGCATTTT
>TRBV5-1|TRBJ1-2|.|TRBD1
CASSLVGAGGISYGYTF
TGCGCCAGCAGCTTGGTCGGGGCAGGGGGGATTTCCTATGGCTACACCTTC
>TRBV7-2|TRBJ2-4|.|TRBD1
CASSLAGQGLAKNIQYF
TGTGCCAGCAGCTTAGCAGGACAGGGGTTGGCCAAAAACATTCAGTACTTC
>TRBV5-1|TRBJ2-1|once|TRBD2
CASSPTGLAGGPSSYNEQFF
TGCGCCAGCAGCCCTACCGGACTAGCGGGGGGTCCGAGCTCCTACAATGAGCAGTTCTTC
>TRBV28|TRBJ2-6|.|.
CASSLGRFSGANVLTF
TGTGCCAGCAGTTTAGGGCGGTTCTCTGGGGCCAACGTCCTGACTTTC
>TRBV28|TRBJ1-5|.|.
CASSPPRGQGQPQHF
TGTGCCAGCAGCCCCCCGAGAGGGCAGGGTCAGCCCCAGCATTTT
>TRBV4-1|TRBJ2-1|few|TRBD2
CASSQESSSGGYNEQFF
TGCGCCAGCAGCCAAGAGTCGTCTAGCGGGGGGTACAATGAGCAGTTCTTC
>TRBV7-6|TRBJ2-2|.|.
CASSLEESYLGVGTGELFF
TGTGCCAGCAGCTTAGAAGAGTCCTACTTGGGGGTAGGCACCGGGGAGCTGTTTTTT
>TRBV6-5|TRBJ1-2|.|.
CASHGMGASNYGYTF
TGTGCCAGCCATGGGATGGGGGCCTCAAACTATGGCTACACCTTC
>TRBV28|TRBJ1-1|few|.
CASSSPGWTEAFF
TGTGCCAGCAGTTCCCCGGGGTGGACTGAAGCTTTCTTT
>TRBV28|TRBJ1-6|.|.
CASSLSGRNSPLHF
TGTGCCAGCAGTTTATCAGGGAGAAATTCACCCCTCCACTTT
>TRBV10-3|TRBJ2-5|.|.
CAINRGNQETQYF
TGTGCCATTAACCGGGGCAACCAAGAGACCCAGTACTTC
>TRBV11-2|TRBJ2-7|.|.
CASSLYASPEADYEQYF
TGTGCCAGCAGCTTATACGCCTCACCTGAAGCGGACTACGAGCAGTACTTC
>TRBV5-1|TRBJ1-2|.|.
CASSFHRTQAKYGYTF
TGCGCCAGCAGCTTTCATAGGACACAAGCGAAATATGGCTACACCTTC
>TRBV11-3|TRBJ2-1|.|.
CASSLIGRGNEQFF
TGTGCCAGCAGCTTAATCGGTCGGGGCAATGAGCAGTTCTTC
>TRBV7-9|TRBJ1-5|.|.
CASSGGGYQPQHF
TGTGCCAGCAGCGGGGGAGGTTATCAGCCCCAGCATTTT
>TRBV6-6|TRBJ1-1|.|.
CASSDPGLGTEAFF
TGTGCCAGCAGTGACCCGGGACTTGGGACTGAAGCTTTCTTT
>TRBV27|TRBJ2-1|.|TRBD2
CASSGLAGYNEQFF
TGTGCCAGCAGCGGACTAGCGGGGTACAATGAGCAGTTCTTC
>TRBV27|TRBJ1-1|.|.
CASSSSTTLNTEAFF
TGTGCCAGCAGTTCCAGCACGACCCTGAACACTGAAGCTTTCTTT
>TRBV18|TRBJ2-7|.|.
CASSPEQGSSYEQYF
TGTGCCAGCTCACCCGAACAGGGAAGCTCCTACGAGCAGTACTTC
>TRBV6-1|TRBJ1-5|.|.
CASSDVRNNQPQHF
TGTGCCAGCAGTGATGTGAGGAACAATCAGCCCCAGCATTTT
>TRBV7-3|TRBJ1-2|.|.
CASSPTSGYGYTF
TGTGCCAGCAGCCCAACTTCTGGGTATGGCTACACCTTC
>TRBV5-4|TRBJ2-5|.|TRBD2
CASSYDETSGGYQETQYF
TGTGCCAGCAGCTATGATGAGACTAGCGGGGGATATCAAGAGACCCAGTACTTC
>TRBV28|TRBJ1-4|few|.
CASSSTYREFNEKLFF
TGTGCCAGCAGTTCCACTTACAGGGAGTTTAATGAAAAACTGTTTTTT
>TRBV7-2|TRBJ1-2|.|TRBD1
CASSSRTGANYGYTF
TGTGCCAGCAGCTCGCGGACAGGGGCTAACTATGGCTACACCTTC
>TRBV5-6|TRBJ2-7|.|.
CASSLQGYEQYF
TGTGCCAGCAGTTTACAGGGTTACGAGCAGTACTTC
>TRBV5-6|TRBJ2-3|.|.
CASSLEGGKSDTQYF
TGTGCCAGCAGCTTAGAGGGGGGGAAATCAGATACGCAGTATTTT
>TRBV28|TRBJ2-6|.|.
CASSPSGANVLTF
TGTGCCAGCAGCCCCTCTGGGGCCAACGTCCTGACTTTC
>TRBV18|TRBJ2-7|few|.
CASSLKGDAYEQYF
TGTGCCAGCTCACTGAAAGGAGACGCCTACGAGCAGTACTTC